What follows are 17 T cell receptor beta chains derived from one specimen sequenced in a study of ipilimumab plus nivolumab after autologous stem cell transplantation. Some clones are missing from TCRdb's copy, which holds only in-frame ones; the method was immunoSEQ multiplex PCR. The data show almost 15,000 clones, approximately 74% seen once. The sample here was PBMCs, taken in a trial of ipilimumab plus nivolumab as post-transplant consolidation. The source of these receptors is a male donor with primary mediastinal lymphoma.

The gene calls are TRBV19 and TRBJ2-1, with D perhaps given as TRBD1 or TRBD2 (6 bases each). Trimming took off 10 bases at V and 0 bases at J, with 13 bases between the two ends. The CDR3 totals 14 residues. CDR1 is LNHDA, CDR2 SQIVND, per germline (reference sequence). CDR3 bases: TGTGCCACCTTAGCGGACAGCTCCTACAATGAGCAGTTCTTC. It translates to CATLADSSYNEQFF.

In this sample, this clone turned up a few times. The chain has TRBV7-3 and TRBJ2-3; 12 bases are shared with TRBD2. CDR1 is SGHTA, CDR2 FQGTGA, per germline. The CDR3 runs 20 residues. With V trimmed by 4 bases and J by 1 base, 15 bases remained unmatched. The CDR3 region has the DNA TGTGCCAGCAGCTCGCACAGTCTAGCGGGAGGGTCGTCGGGCACAGATACGCAGTATTTT. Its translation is CASSSHSLAGGSSGTDTQYF.

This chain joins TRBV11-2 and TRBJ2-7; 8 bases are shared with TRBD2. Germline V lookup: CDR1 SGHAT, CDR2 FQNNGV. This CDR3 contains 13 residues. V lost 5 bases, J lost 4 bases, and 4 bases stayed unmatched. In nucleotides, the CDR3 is TGTGCCAGCAGCGCGGGCGGGGGGTACGAGCAGTACTTC. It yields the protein CASSAGGGYEQYF.

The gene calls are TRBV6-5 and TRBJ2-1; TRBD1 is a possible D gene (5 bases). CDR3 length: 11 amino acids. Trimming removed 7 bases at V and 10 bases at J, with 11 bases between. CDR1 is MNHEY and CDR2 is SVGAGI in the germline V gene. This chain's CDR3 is CASILRGEQFF. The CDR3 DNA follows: TGTGCCAGCATTCTTAGGGGAGAGCAGTTCTTC.

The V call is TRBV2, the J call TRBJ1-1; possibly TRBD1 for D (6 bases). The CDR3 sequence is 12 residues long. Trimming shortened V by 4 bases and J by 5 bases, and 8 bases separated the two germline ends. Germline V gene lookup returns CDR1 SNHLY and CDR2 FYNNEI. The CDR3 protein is CASSGQGTEAFF. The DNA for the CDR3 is TGTGCCAGCAGTGGCCAGGGGACTGAAGCTTTCTTT.

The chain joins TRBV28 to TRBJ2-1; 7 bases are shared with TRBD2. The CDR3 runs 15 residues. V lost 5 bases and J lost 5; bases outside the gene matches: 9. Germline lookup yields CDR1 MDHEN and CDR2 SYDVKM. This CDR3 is CASSPSLARDNEQFF. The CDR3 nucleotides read TGTGCCAGCAGTCCCTCACTAGCGCGGGACAATGAGCAGTTCTTC. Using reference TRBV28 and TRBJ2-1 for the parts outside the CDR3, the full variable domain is DVKVTQSSRYLVKRTGEKVFLECVQDMDHENMFWYRQDPGLGLRLIYFSYDVKMKEKGDIPEGYSVSREKKERFSLILESASTNQTSMYLCASSPSLARDNEQFFGPGTRLTVL.

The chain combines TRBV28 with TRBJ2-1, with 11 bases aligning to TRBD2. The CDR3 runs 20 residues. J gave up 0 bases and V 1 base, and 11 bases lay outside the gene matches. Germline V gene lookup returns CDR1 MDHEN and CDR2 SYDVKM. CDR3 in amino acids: CASSLSLLAGGLSSYNEQFF. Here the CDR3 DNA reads TGTGCCAGCAGTTTATCTCTGCTAGCGGGGGGACTTTCCTCCTACAATGAGCAGTTCTTC.

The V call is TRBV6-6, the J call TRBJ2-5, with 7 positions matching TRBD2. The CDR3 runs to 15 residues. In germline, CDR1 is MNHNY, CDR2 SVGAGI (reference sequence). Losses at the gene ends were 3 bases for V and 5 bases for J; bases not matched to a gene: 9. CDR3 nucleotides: TGTGCCAGCAGTTATTCGGCGGGAGTAGGGGAGACCCAGTACTTC. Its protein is CASSYSAGVGETQYF.

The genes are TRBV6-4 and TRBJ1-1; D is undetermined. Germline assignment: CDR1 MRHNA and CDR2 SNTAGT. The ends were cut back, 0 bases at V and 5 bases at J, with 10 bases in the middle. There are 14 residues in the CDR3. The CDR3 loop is CASSDSSRGTEAFF. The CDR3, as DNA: TGTGCCAGCAGTGACTCGAGTCGGGGAACTGAAGCTTTCTTT.

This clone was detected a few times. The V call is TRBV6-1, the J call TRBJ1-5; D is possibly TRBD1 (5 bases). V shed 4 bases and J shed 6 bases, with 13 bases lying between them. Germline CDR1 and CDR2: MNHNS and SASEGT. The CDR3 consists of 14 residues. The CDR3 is CASSAGGVGQPQHF. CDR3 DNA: TGTGCCAGCAGTGCTGGGGGGGTTGGTCAGCCCCAGCATTTT.

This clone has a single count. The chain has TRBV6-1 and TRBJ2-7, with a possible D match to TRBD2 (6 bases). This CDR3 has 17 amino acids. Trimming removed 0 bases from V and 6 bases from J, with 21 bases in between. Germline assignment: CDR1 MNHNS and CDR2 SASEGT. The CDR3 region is CASSEALWRDASLEQYF. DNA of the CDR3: TGTGCCAGCAGTGAAGCGCTTTGGAGGGACGCCTCCCTCGAGCAGTACTTC.

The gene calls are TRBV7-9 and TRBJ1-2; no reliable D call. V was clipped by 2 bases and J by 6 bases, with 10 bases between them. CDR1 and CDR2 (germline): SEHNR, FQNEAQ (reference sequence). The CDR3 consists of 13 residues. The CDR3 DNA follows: TGTGCCAGCAGCTTATCCCCAGTGGATGGCTACACCTTC. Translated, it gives CASSLSPVDGYTF.

This chain's CDR3 is CASSPQGRTKNIQYF. CDR3 sequence (DNA): TGTGCCAGCTCACCCCAGGGGAGAACCAAAAACATTCAGTACTTC. The chain employs TRBV18 and TRBJ2-4, with D perhaps matching TRBD1 (6 bases). V was cut by 3 bases and J by 2 bases, with 11 bases left in between. Germline CDR1 reads KGHSH; CDR2 reads LQKENI. CDR3 length equals 15 residues.

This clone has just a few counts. The CDR3 loop reads CASSLDRSYEQYF. In DNA, the CDR3 is TGTGCCAGCAGCTTGGACAGGTCCTACGAGCAGTACTTC. The V call is TRBV5-6, the J call TRBJ2-7, with D tentatively TRBD1 (5 bases). This CDR3 is built from 13 residues. V lost 0 bases to trimming and J lost 1 base, with 5 bases between them. Germline V gene sequence: CDR1 SGHDT, CDR2 YYEEEE.

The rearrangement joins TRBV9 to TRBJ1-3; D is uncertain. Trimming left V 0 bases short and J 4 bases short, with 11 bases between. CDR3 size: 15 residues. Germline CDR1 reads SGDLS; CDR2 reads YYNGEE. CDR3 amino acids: CASSVVAAPGNTIYF. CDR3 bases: TGTGCCAGCAGCGTAGTGGCGGCCCCGGGAAACACCATATATTTT.

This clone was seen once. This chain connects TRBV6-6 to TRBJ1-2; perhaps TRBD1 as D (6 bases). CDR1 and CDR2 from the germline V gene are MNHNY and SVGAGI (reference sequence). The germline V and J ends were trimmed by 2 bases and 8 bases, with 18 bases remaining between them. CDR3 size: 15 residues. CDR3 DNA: TGTGCCAGCAGTTACGGGCAGGGGACAATGGTGGGCTACACCTTC. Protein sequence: CASSYGQGTMVGYTF.

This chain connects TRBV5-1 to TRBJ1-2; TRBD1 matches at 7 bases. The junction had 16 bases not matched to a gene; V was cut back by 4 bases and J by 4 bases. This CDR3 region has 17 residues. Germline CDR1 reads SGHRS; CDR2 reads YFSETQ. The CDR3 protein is CASSPGGTELVGYGYTF. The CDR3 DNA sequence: TGCGCCAGCAGCCCTGGCGGGACAGAGCTGGTGGGCTATGGCTACACCTTC.